This TCR beta chain was profiled in a study of T cells in Graves' hyperthyroidism and ophthalmopathy. This clonotype was counted ten times or more. The TCR beta CDR3 regions underwent amplification using RNA transcripts as the source. A set of HTBI primers served as the primers for a first-round RT-PCR of the TCR CDR3. MiXCR was run by TCRdb on the multiplex PCR reads, yielding one entry per CDR3 protein. The sample lists approximately 610,000 distinct CDR3 sequences, over 12% occurring once. The TCR originated in a woman aged 40 to 50 with Graves' ophthalmopathy. Sequences were obtained from blood.

In DNA form, the CDR3 reads TGCAGCGTCCGGGACAGGGTGAACACCATATATTTT. It encodes CSVRDRVNTIYF. V gene TRBV29-1 combines with J gene TRBJ1-3; 9 positions agree with TRBD1. V was pared by 6 bases and J by 7 bases, with 4 bases of the junction left unmatched. This CDR3 contains 12 residues. The germline gives CDR1 SQVTM, CDR2 ANQGSEA.